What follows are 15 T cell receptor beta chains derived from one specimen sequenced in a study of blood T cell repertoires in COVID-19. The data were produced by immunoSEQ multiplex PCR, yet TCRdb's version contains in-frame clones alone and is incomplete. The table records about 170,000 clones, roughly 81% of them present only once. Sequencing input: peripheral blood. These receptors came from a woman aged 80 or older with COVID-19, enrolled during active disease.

The CDR3 DNA reads as TGTGCCAGCAGTGCCGCCCGACAGTACTATGGCTACACCTTC. Amino acid sequence: CASSAARQYYGYTF. The chain links TRBV28 to TRBJ1-2, with D perhaps matching TRBD1 (5 bases). This CDR3 has 14 amino acids. Trimming took 5 bases from V and 3 from J, leaving 13 bases between them. From germline, CDR1 is MDHEN and CDR2 SYDVKM.

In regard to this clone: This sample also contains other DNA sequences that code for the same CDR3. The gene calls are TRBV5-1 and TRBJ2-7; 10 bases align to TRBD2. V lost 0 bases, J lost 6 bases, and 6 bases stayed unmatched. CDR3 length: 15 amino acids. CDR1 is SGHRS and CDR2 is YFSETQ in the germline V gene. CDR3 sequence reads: CASSLGLAGVGEQYF. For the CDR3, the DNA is TGCGCCAGCAGCTTGGGGCTAGCGGGAGTCGGCGAGCAGTACTTC.

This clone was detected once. CDR3 nucleotide sequence: TGTGCCAGCAGGAACGAAGGGGGCGTGGGCTATGGCTACACCTTC. This encodes CASRNEGGVGYGYTF. The chain has TRBV28 and TRBJ1-2, with TRBD1 matching 7 bases. J lost 4 bases, V lost 6 bases, and 11 bases had no gene match. Per germline, CDR1 MDHEN and CDR2 SYDVKM. The length of the CDR3 is 15 residues.

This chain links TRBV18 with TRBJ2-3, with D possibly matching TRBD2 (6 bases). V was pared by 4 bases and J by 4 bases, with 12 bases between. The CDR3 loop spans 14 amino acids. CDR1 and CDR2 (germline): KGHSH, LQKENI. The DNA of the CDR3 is TGTGCCAGCTCACAATTACTAGCCCCAGATACGCAGTATTTT. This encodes CASSQLLAPDTQYF.

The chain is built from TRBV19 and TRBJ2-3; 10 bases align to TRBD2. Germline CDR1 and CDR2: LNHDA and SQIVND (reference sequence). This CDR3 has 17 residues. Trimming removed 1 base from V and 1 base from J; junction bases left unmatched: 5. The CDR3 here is CASSIVGLAGGTDTQYF. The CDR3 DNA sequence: TGTGCCAGTAGTATAGTGGGTCTAGCGGGGGGCACAGATACGCAGTATTTT.

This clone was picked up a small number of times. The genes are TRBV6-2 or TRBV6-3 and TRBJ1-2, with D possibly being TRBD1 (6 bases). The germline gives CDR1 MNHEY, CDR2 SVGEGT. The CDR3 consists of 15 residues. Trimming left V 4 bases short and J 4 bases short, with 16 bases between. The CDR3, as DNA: TGTGCCAGCAGTTTTTTACAGGGACGGGGCTATGGCTACACCTTC. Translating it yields CASSFLQGRGYGYTF.

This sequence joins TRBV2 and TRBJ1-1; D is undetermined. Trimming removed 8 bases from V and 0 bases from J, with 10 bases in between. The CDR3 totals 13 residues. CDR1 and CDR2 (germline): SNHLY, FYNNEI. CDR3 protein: CASRDYMNTEAFF. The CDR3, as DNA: TGTGCCAGCCGAGACTATATGAACACTGAAGCTTTCTTT.

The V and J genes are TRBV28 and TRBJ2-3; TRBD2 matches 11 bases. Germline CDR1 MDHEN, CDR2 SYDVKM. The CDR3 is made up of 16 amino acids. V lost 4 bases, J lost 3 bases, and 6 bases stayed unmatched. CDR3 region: CASSSTSGRATDTQYF. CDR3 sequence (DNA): TGTGCCAGCAGTTCCACTAGCGGGAGAGCGACAGATACGCAGTATTTT.

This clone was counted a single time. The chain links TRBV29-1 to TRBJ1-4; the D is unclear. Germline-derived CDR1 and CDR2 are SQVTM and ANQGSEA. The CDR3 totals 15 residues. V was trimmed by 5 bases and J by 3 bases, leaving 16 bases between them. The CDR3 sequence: CSVKIQVEPNEKLFF. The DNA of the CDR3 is TGCAGCGTTAAAATCCAGGTGGAACCTAATGAAAAACTGTTTTTT.

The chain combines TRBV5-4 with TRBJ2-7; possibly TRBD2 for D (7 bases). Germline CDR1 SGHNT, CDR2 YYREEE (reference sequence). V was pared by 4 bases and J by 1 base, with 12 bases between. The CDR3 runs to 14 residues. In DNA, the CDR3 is TGTGCCAGCAGCCCAAGGGGGGGGTCCTACGAGCAGTACTTC. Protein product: CASSPRGGSYEQYF.

The CDR3: CASSAPSAGDEQYF. The CDR3 nucleotides read TGTGCCAGCAGCGCCCCCTCAGCGGGGGACGAGCAGTACTTC. The chain couples TRBV7-9 to TRBJ2-7, with 8 positions matching TRBD2. This CDR3 spans 14 amino acids. V trimming: 5 bases; J trimming: 5 bases; junction bases outside the gene matches: 8. CDR1 and CDR2 from the germline V gene are SEHNR and FQNEAQ (reference sequence). Full variable domain (missing parts from reference TRBV7-9 and TRBJ2-7): DTGVSQNPRHKITKRGQNVTFRCDPISEHNRLYWYRQTLGQGPEFLTYFQNEAQLEKSRLLSDRFSAERPKGSFSTLEIQRTEQGDSAMYLCASSAPSAGDEQYFGPGTRLTVT.

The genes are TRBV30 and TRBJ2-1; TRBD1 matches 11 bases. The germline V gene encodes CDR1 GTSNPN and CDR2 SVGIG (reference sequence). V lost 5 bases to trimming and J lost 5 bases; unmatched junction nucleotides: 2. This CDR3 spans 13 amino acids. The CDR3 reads CAWGQGADNEQFF. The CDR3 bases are TGTGCCTGGGGACAGGGGGCAGACAATGAGCAGTTCTTC.

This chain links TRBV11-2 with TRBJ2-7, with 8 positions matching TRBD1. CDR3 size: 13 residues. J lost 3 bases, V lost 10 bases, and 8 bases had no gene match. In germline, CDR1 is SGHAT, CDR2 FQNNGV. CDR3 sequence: CATEPGQDYEQYF. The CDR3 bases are TGTGCCACCGAGCCGGGACAGGACTACGAGCAGTACTTC.

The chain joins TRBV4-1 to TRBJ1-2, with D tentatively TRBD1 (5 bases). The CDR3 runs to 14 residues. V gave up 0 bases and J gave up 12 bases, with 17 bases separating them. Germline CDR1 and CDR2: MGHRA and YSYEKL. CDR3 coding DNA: TGCGCCAGCAGCCAAGATCCCCCTTCCAGGGAGGACACCTTC. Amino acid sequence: CASSQDPPSREDTF.

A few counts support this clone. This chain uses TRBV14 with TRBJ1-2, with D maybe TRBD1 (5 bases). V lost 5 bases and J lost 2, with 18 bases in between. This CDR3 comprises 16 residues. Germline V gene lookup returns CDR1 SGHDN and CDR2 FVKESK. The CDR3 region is CASSGIRAGENYGYTF. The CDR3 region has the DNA TGTGCCAGCAGCGGGATCAGGGCCGGCGAGAACTATGGCTACACCTTC.